This is a list of T cell receptor beta chains from one sample in a study of CD8+CD57+ T cells in acquired aplastic anemia. TCRdb itself ran the reads through MiXCR, one entry per CDR3 protein. The profile shows 110,000 or so distinct CDR3 sequences, 58% of them singletons. Sequenced input: sorted CD4+, CD8+, or CD8+CD57+ T cells (not recorded which) from PBMCs. Every receptor here comes from a human donor with aplastic anemia. The conserved cysteine and the conserved F or W are not part of the CDR3 here.

v_gene,len,CDR3aa
TRBV9,17,ASSLRTSGHEQFGETQY
TRBV5-6,17,ASSRPVTSGRAWGETQY
TRBV20-1,11,SAPTSGTDTQY
TRBV15,16,ATSRDGWTGESGQPQH
TRBV27,12,ASRPGGAGHGYT
TRBV5-5,12,ASSLQVPGDGYT
TRBV6-1,13,ASRPSPMVNYGYT
TRBV7-9,13,ASSLGPGVQETQY
TRBV5-1,12,ASSLAGGVETQY
TRBV4-3,13,ASSQDRTGTQPQH
TRBV15,14,ATSSSTGARYNEQF
TRBV20-1,12,SARDSRRLNTQY
TRBV9,13,ASSVGQLSNYGYT
TRBV29-1,11,SVVFNLNQPQH
TRBV15,13,ATSRDRGDTGELF
TRBV7-7,13,ASSFGAGHKETQY
TRBV15,13,ATSPTGGLAGELF
TRBV7-2,12,ASSNPGTPNEQY
TRBV9,14,ASSVALAGGYNEQF
TRBV19,11,ASSKIQGTEAF
TRBV7-9,12,ASSLVGGGETQY
TRBV20-1,9,SALWVHEQY
TRBV5-1,14,ASSIPGLADYNEQF
TRBV10-3,14,ATQPSIAGDTDTQY
TRBV7-9,11,ASSPRAQKTQY
TRBV20-1,13,SASPSGRSTDTQY
TRBV20-1,11,SARELLSYEQY
TRBV28,10,ASSKGGNEQF
TRBV24-1,12,ATSAAGSGHEQY
TRBV24-1,13,ATSDSRAADTEAF
TRBV15,13,ATSRDTWEPYGYT
TRBV11-3,12,ASSPAERPYEQY
TRBV9,12,ASSGVAGNYGYT
TRBV5-1,15,ASSLVLGTSSGNTIY
TRBV7-9,13,ASSNHGTAVYEQY
TRBV2,15,ASSEAQGRAWGTEAF
TRBV6-1,13,ASSELGTGANVLT
TRBV24-1,11,ATGRQGTYEQY
TRBV25-1,12,ASSEYGGNYGYT
TRBV15,13,ATSSAGTGNSEQY
TRBV28,12,ASSLFSSRETQY
TRBV5-6,12,ASSSGQGLIRYT
TRBV14,13,ASSQEYQSPYEQY
TRBV10-3,10,AARGLDTEAF
TRBV7-2,11,ASSFNTGAPLH
TRBV27,13,ASSIDRVGTGELF
TRBV9,10,ASSLGGRGQY
TRBV11-2,17,ASSLDQDGQGGDNSPLH
TRBV10-3,10,AIRETGFGYT
TRBV4-3,15,ASSQDVVTGVGNTIY
TRBV11-1,15,ASSLGPGLAFTDTQY
TRBV6-2/TRBV6-3,11,ASSYSLLYEQY
TRBV10-3,14,AISETPGLPTGELF
TRBV20-1,13,SARVRGRGNQPQH